The 8 T cell receptor beta chains listed next were all sequenced from one sample in a study of shared clonotypes between healthy human individuals. The protocol was immunoSEQ multiplex PCR, while the TCRdb copy is restricted to in-frame clones and leaves out a portion. This table holds approximately 640,000 clones, 60% to 80% found once. Material for sequencing was memory CD4+ T cells sorted from blood. Subset described: CD45RA-negative fraction. The receptors here all came from a woman aged 30 to 39 in good health.

Comments on this clone: This sample includes further DNA sequences coding for the same CDR3. The chain carries TRBV5-1 and TRBJ1-4; 9 bases match TRBD1. CDR3 size: 14 residues. Germline CDR1 SGHRS, CDR2 YFSETQ. V shed 0 bases, J shed 6 bases, and the junction held 0 bases outside the gene matches. Written as DNA, the CDR3 is TGCGCCAGCAGCTTGGGACAGGGGGATGAAAAACTGTTTTTT. Translated: CASSLGQGDEKLFF.

This rearrangement joins TRBV6-4 to TRBJ2-6; 7 positions agree with TRBD1. The CDR3 runs to 16 residues. The trim removed 5 bases at V and 2 bases at J, leaving 6 bases unmatched. The germline V gene encodes CDR1 MRHNA and CDR2 SNTAGT. In nucleotides, the CDR3 is TGTGCCAGCAGTTTCCAAACAGGGGCTGGGGCCAACGTCCTGACTTTC. This translates into CASSFQTGAGANVLTF.

The rearrangement links TRBV13 to TRBJ2-2, with TRBD1 identical over 7 bases. The V and J ends lost 2 bases and 7 bases, in that order; junction bases with no gene match: 4. The CDR3 is 14 residues long. Germline CDR1 is PRHDT and CDR2 is FYEKMQ (reference sequence). CDR3 bases: TGTGCCAGCAGCTTAAGGGGGCTTATCGGGGAGCTGTTTTTT. It translates to CASSLRGLIGELFF.

The sample holds one count of this clone. The sample contains more than one DNA sequence encoding this CDR3. The gene calls are TRBV4-1 and TRBJ2-7, with no clear D. V was cut by 1 base and J by 4 bases, with 8 bases left in between. This CDR3 has 13 amino acids. Germline V gives CDR1 MGHRA, CDR2 YSYEKL. DNA for the CDR3: TGCGCCAGCAGCCAAGGGCCAGCTTACGAGCAGTACTTC. It yields the protein CASSQGPAYEQYF.

This rearrangement joins TRBV2 to TRBJ2-5; 12 positions agree with TRBD2. V lost 7 bases to trimming and J lost 4 bases; unmatched junction nucleotides: 16. The length of the CDR3 is 18 residues. From germline, CDR1 is SNHLY and CDR2 FYNNEI. CDR3 nucleotides: TGTGCCAGCATCGAGGGGGGACTAGCGGGTAGGGTACGAGAGACCCAGTACTTC. This codes for CASIEGGLAGRVRETQYF.

Comment on this clone: The sample has other DNA sequences that encode this CDR3 too. This sequence joins TRBV5-4 and TRBJ2-3; 9 bases are a match to TRBD2. Germline V gene data show CDR1 as SGHNT and CDR2 as YYREEE (reference sequence). The CDR3 sequence is 14 residues long. The V and J ends lost 2 bases and 4 bases, in that order; junction bases with no gene match: 2. The CDR3 loop is CASSFSGSSDTQYF. The CDR3 nucleotides are TGTGCCAGCAGCTTTAGCGGGAGTTCAGATACGCAGTATTTT. Full variable domain (rest looked up from reference TRBV5-4 and TRBJ2-3): ETGVTQSPTHLIKTRGQQVTLRCSSQSGHNTVSWYQQALGQGPQFIFQYYREEENGRGNFPPRFSGLQFPNYSSELNVNALELDDSALYLCASSFSGSSDTQYFGPGTRLTVL.

The chain uses TRBV28 and TRBJ1-5; D gene ambiguous. The CDR3 has 15 residues. V lost 6 bases to trimming and J lost 0 bases, with 12 bases between them. In germline, CDR1 is MDHEN, CDR2 SYDVKM. The CDR3 coding sequence is TGTGCCAGCAGGCCTCCGGGCCCTAGCAATCAGCCCCAGCATTTT. This gives the protein CASRPPGPSNQPQHF. The full variable domain, rest sourced from reference TRBV28 and TRBJ1-5, is DVKVTQSSRYLVKRTGEKVFLECVQDMDHENMFWYRQDPGLGLRLIYFSYDVKMKEKGDIPEGYSVSREKKERFSLILESASTNQTSMYLCASRPPGPSNQPQHFGDGTRLSIL.

CDR3 DNA: TGTGCCAGCAGCTCCTGGCGGGAGGGATCTAATGAGCAGTTCTTC. Its protein product is CASSSWREGSNEQFF. This rearrangement joins TRBV27 to TRBJ2-1, with TRBD2 matching 9 bases. The CDR3 is 15 residues long. Germline V gene lookup returns CDR1 MNHEY and CDR2 SMNVEV (reference sequence). The junction had 10 bases not matched to a gene; V was cut back by 6 bases and J by 7 bases.